These T cell receptor beta chains were read from a single sample in a study of T cell repertoires in ileal Crohn's disease. Only in-frame clones appear in the TCRdb table, and some are missing; sequencing was by immunoSEQ multiplex PCR. The data hold roughly 30,000 clones, with around four fifths observed a single time. Sequenced material: ileal tissue. These receptors all stem from an adult with Crohn's disease. The CDR3 runs from the conserved cysteine through the conserved F or W. The D gene is left open where the match is weak. Not every row has a clone size; where given, it reads once, few, many or a size class.

d_call	v_call	clone_size	j_call	cdr3_nt	cdr3_aa
TRBD2	TRBV10-3	.	TRBJ2-5	TGTGCCATCAGTGAAGGACTAGCGAGGGAAGAGACCCAGTACTTC	CAISEGLAREETQYF
TRBD2	TRBV4-1	few	TRBJ2-7	TGCGCCAGCAGCCAAGATATCAGAGGACTAGCGGGAGCCTACGAGCAGTACTTC	CASSQDIRGLAGAYEQYF
.	TRBV7-9	once	TRBJ2-5	TGTGCCAGCAGCTCCGGGCTCGGAGGTGGGACCCAGTACTTC	CASSSGLGGGTQYF
.	TRBV2	few	TRBJ2-4	TGTGCCAGCAGTGAGGGCCGAAGGGTAGACAGTGAAAACATTCAGTACTTC	CASSEGRRVDSENIQYF
.	TRBV11-3	.	TRBJ2-1	TGTGCCAGCAGCTTAGATCGAGGGCCTAGCTCCTACAATGAGCAGTTCTTC	CASSLDRGPSSYNEQFF
.	TRBV2	.	TRBJ2-5	TGTGCCAGCAGTGAACCTCTAACCAACCAAGAGACCCAGTACTTC	CASSEPLTNQETQYF
.	TRBV11-2	once	TRBJ1-2	TGTGCCAGCAGCTTAGATGGGGCCGCTAATTATGGCTACACCTTC	CASSLDGAANYGYTF
.	TRBV7-2	.	TRBJ2-3	TGTGTCAGCAGCCCCGGAGGAGGCACAGATACGCAGTATTTT	CVSSPGGGTDTQYF
.	TRBV10-3	few	TRBJ2-5	TGTGCCTCCGGACTGCAAGAGACCCAGTACTTC	CASGLQETQYF
.	TRBV28	few	TRBJ1-2	TGTGCCAGCAAACATCAAAGCGGGAGACACGGCTACACCTTC	CASKHQSGRHGYTF
.	TRBV2	.	TRBJ1-4	TGTGCCAGCAGGGGGGGAAGGACTAATGAAAAACTGTTTTTT	CASRGGRTNEKLFF
.	TRBV9	.	TRBJ1-3	TGTGCCAGCAGCGCCAACGCGCAAGATGGAAACACCATATATTTT	CASSANAQDGNTIYF
.	TRBV12-5	.	TRBJ1-5	TGTGCTAGTGCCCAACAAGAGGGCCAGTCCAATCAGCCCCAGCATTTT	CASAQQEGQSNQPQHF
.	TRBV5-1	.	TRBJ2-1	TGCGCCAGCAGCTTAGGGGGATACAATGAGCAGTTCTTC	CASSLGGYNEQFF
.	TRBV9	.	TRBJ2-3	TGTGCCAGCAGCGTAGAAGGACTTAAATCAGATACGCAGTATTTT	CASSVEGLKSDTQYF
TRBD2	TRBV9	.	TRBJ2-1	TGTGCCAGCAGCGGCGGGACTAGCGGGGGGGCCTTTTTGGGTACGTTCTTC	CASSGGTSGGAFLGTFF
.	TRBV25-1	once	TRBJ1-2	TGTGCCAGCAGTGACCTTGCGTCCGGTCGGGAATATGGCTACACCTTC	CASSDLASGREYGYTF
TRBD2	TRBV5-4	few	TRBJ2-2	TGTGCCAGCAGCGTGCCTGGGGGAGGGAGCACCGGGGAGCTGTTTTTT	CASSVPGGGSTGELFF
.	TRBV10-2	.	TRBJ2-1	TGCGCCAGCAGTTTTGGGGGAGGAAGCTCCTACAATGAGCAGTTCTTC	CASSFGGGSSYNEQFF
.	TRBV9	.	TRBJ1-1	TGTGCCAGCCAAAAGGACAGCCGGAACACTGAAGCTTTCTTT	CASQKDSRNTEAFF
TRBD1	TRBV11-2	.	TRBJ2-2	TGTGCCAGCAGCCCAGGGGGCGGGGAGCTGTTTTTT	CASSPGGGELFF
.	TRBV4-2	.	TRBJ2-3	TGTGCCAGCAGCCAAAGCCAGGGTGGAGATCGCGCAGATACGCAGTATTTT	CASSQSQGGDRADTQYF
TRBD1	TRBV7-9	.	TRBJ2-6	TGTGCCAGCAGCTTTCGGACAGGGCTAAGCTCTGGGGCCAACGTCCTGACTTTC	CASSFRTGLSSGANVLTF
.	TRBV7-9	.	TRBJ2-2	TGTGCCAGCAGGATTCTAGAAACCGGGGAGCTGTTTTTT	CASRILETGELFF
.	TRBV5-6	.	TRBJ2-1	TGTGCCAGCAGCTTGAAGGGGCTCGATGAGCAGTTCTTC	CASSLKGLDEQFF
TRBD1	TRBV10-3	.	TRBJ1-2	TGTGCCACCGGGGACAGGGCCTCCTATGGCTACACCTTC	CATGDRASYGYTF
.	TRBV9	.	TRBJ1-1	TGTGCCAGCAGCGTAGAGAGGGGATGGGGGGGAACTGAAGCCTTCTTT	CASSVERGWGGTEAFF
TRBD1	TRBV23-1	.	TRBJ1-1	TGCGCCAGCAGTCAATTAAGGAACGGACAGGGGGCGACTGAAGCTTTCTTT	CASSQLRNGQGATEAFF
TRBD1	TRBV6-1	.	TRBJ1-2	TGTGCCAGCAGTGCCCGGACAGGGGGTTATGGCTACACCTTC	CASSARTGGYGYTF
TRBD2	TRBV2	.	TRBJ2-7	TGTGCCAGCAATCGACTAGCGGGAAACTACGAGCAGTACTTC	CASNRLAGNYEQYF
TRBD1	TRBV9	.	TRBJ2-7	TGTGCCAGCAGCGTAGATGGGACAGTCCCCTACGAGCAGTACTTC	CASSVDGTVPYEQYF
.	TRBV30	.	TRBJ1-2	TGTGCCTGGAGTGTATACCCCCGGGGGGCCTTCTATGGCTACACCTTC	CAWSVYPRGAFYGYTF
TRBD1	TRBV5-6	once	TRBJ1-4	TGTGCCAGCAGCTCGAGACCGGGGACAGGGGATGAAAAACTGTTTTTT	CASSSRPGTGDEKLFF
.	TRBV9	.	TRBJ1-1	TGTGCCAGCAGCCCCGGACACAGAAACACTGAAGCTTTCTTT	CASSPGHRNTEAFF
TRBD1	TRBV19	.	TRBJ1-5	TGTGCCAGTAGTATAGATTGGACAGGGTATTTACAGCCCCAGCATTTT	CASSIDWTGYLQPQHF
.	TRBV1	.	TRBJ2-5	TGCACCAGCAGCCAACTGCCCGGGACTAGCGGACTATGGGAAGAGACCCAGTACTTC	CTSSQLPGTSGLWEETQYF
TRBD2	TRBV7-9	.	TRBJ2-5	TGTGCCAGCAGCTACCCGACTAGCGGGGTGCAAGAGACCCAGTACTTC	CASSYPTSGVQETQYF
.	TRBV28	.	TRBJ1-5	TGTGCCAGCAGCCCCCGAGGGGGAGACAATCAGCCCCAGCATTTT	CASSPRGGDNQPQHF
TRBD1	TRBV5-6	.	TRBJ1-1	TGTGCCAGCAGCTTTGGACAGGGGGCCACTGAAGCTTTCTTT	CASSFGQGATEAFF
TRBD1	TRBV5-1	.	TRBJ1-1	TGCGCCAGCAGCGGCGGGACAGGAACGTTGCTCGCTTTCTTT	CASSGGTGTLLAFF
.	TRBV5-5	.	TRBJ1-2	TGTGCCAGCAGCTTCCCAAAACTCGGGGGCTATGGCTACACCTTC	CASSFPKLGGYGYTF
.	TRBV11-2	.	TRBJ2-3	TGTGCCAGCAGCTTAGCACTTACAGATACGCAGTATTTT	CASSLALTDTQYF
.	TRBV29-1	once	TRBJ1-5	TGCAGCGTTGGATCGGCAGGGGTACCCTATTATAGCAATCAGCCCCAGCATTTT	CSVGSAGVPYYSNQPQHF
.	TRBV6-1	.	TRBJ1-1	TGTGCCAGCAGGGACAATTTGAACACTGAAGCTTTCTTT	CASRDNLNTEAFF
TRBD2	TRBV4-1	.	TRBJ2-3	TGCGCCAGCAGCCTGGCGGGAGGACGGGGCACAGATACGCAGTATTTT	CASSLAGGRGTDTQYF